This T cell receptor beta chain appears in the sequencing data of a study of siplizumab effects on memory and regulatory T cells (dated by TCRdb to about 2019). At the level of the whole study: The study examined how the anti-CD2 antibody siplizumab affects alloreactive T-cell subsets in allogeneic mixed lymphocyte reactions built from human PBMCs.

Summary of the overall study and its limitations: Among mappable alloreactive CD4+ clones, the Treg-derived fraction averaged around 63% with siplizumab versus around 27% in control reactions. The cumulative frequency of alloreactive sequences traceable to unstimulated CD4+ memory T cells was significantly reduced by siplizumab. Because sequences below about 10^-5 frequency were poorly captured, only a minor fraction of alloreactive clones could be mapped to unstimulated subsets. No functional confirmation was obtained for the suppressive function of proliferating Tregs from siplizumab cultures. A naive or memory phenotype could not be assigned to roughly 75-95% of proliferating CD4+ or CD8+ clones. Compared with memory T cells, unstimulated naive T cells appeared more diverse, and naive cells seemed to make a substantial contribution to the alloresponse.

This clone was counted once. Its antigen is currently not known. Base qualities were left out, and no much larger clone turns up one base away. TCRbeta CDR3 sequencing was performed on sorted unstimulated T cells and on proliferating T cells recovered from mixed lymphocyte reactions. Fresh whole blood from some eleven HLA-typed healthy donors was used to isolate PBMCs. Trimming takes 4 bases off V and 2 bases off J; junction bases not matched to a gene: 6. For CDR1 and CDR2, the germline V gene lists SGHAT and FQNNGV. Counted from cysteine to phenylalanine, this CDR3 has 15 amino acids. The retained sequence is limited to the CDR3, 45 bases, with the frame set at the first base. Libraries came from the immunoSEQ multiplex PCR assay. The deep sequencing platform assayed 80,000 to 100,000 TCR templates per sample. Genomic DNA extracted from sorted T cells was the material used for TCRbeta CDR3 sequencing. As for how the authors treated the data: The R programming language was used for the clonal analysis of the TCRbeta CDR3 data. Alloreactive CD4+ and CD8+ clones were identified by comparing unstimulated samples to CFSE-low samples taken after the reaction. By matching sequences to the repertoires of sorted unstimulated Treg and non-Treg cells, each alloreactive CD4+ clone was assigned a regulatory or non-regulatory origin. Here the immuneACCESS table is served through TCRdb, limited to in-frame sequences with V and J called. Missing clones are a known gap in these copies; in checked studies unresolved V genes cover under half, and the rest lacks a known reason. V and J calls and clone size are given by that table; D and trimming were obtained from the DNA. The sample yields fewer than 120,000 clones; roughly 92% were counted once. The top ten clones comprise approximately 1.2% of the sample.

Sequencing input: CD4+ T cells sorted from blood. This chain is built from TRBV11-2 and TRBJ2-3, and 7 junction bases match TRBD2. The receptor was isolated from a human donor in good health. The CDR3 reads CASSSWGGSTDTQYF. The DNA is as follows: TGTGCCAGCAGCTCATGGGGGGGGTCCACAGATACGCAGTATTTT.